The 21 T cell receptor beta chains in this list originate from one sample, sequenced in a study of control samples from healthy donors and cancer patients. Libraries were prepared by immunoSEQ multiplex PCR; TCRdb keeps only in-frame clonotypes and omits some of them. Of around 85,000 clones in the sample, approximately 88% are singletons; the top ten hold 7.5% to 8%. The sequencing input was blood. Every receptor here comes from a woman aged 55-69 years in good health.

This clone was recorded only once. The chain's CDR3 is CASSQVTGVSYGYTF. The DNA of the CDR3 is TGTGCCAGCAGCCAAGTCACAGGGGTGTCGTACGGCTACACCTTC. The chain combines TRBV3-1 (or the pseudogene TRBV3-2) with TRBJ1-2; 7 bases are shared with TRBD1. Trimming removed 1 base from V and 8 bases from J; junction bases left unmatched: 10. There are 15 residues in the CDR3. Germline V gene sequence: CDR1 LGHDT, CDR2 YNNKEL (reference sequence).

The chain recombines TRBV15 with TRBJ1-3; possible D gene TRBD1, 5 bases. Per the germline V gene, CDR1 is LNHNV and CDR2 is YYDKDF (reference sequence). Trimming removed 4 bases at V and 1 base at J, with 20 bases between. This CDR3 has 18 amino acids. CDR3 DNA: TGTGCCACCAGCACCCCTGGAGACAGCCACCCTTCTGGAAACACCATATATTTT. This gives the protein CATSTPGDSHPSGNTIYF. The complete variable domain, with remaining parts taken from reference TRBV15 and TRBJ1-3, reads DAMVIQNPRYQVTQFGKPVTLSCSQTLNHNVMYWYQQKSSQAPKLLFHYYDKDFNNEADTPDNFQSRRPNTSFCFLDIRSPGLGDTAMYLCATSTPGDSHPSGNTIYFGEGSWLTVV.

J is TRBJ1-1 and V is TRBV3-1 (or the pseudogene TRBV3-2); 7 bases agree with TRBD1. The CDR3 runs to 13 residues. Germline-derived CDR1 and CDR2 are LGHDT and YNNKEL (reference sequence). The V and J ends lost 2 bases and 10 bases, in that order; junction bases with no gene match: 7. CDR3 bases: TGTGCCAGCAGCCAAACCACCAGGGGGGGAGCTTTCTTT. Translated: CASSQTTRGGAFF.

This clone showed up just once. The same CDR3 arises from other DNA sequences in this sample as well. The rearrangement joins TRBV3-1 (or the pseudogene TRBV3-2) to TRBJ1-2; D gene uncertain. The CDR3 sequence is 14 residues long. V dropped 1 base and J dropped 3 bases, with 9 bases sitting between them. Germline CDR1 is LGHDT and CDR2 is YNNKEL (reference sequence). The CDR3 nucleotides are TGTGCCAGCAGCCAAGGGGTCTTAGACTATGGCTACACCTTC. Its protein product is CASSQGVLDYGYTF.

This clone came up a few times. CDR3 coding DNA: TGTGCCAGTAGTTCGATGGGGGGGGCCAACGTCCTGACTTTC. It specifies CASSSMGGANVLTF. The rearrangement links TRBV19 to TRBJ2-6; D uncertain. Germline CDR1 and CDR2: LNHDA and SQIVND (reference sequence). The CDR3 loop spans 14 amino acids. V was pared by 5 bases and J by 4 bases, with 9 bases between.

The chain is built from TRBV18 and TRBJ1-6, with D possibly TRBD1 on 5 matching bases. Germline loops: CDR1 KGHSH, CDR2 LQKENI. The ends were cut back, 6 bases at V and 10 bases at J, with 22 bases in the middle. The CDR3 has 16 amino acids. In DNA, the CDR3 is TGTGCCAGCTCTACCGGTGTGGGGGAAGGAGGGTCACCCCTCCACTTT. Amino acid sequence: CASSTGVGEGGSPLHF.

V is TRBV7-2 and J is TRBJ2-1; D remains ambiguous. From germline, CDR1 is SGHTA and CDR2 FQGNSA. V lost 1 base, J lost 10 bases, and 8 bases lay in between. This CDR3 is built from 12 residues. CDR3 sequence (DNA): TGTGCCAGCAGCTTAGTACCTAAGGAGCAGTTCTTC. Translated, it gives CASSLVPKEQFF.

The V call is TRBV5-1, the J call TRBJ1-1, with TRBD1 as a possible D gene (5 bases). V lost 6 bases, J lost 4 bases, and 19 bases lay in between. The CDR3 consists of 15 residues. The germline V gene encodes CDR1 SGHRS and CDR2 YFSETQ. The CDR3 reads CASNGAASGGTEAFF. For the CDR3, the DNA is TGCGCCAGCAACGGGGCAGCCTCCGGAGGCACTGAAGCTTTCTTT.

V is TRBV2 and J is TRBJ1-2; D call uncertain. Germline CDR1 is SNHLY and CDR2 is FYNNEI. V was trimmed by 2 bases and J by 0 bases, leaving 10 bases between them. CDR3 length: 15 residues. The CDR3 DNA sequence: TGTGCCAGCAGTGAAAGGTGGAGAGCTAACTATGGCTACACCTTC. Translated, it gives CASSERWRANYGYTF.

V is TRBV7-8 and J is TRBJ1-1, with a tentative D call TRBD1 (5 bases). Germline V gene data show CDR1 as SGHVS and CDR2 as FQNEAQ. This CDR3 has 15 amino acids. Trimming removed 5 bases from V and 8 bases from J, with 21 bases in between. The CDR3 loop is CASSRRGVGPEEAFF. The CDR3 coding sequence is TGTGCCAGCAGCCGGCGAGGTGTGGGGCCCGAAGAAGCTTTCTTT.

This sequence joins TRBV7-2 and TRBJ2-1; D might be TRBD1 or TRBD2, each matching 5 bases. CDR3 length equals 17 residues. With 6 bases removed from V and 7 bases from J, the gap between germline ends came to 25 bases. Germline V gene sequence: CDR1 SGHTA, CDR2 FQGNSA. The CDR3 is CASRVPGPRNTGNEQFF. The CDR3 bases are TGTGCCAGCAGGGTACCGGGACCGCGCAACACTGGGAATGAGCAGTTCTTC. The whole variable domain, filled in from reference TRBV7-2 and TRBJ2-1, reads GAGVSQSPSNKVTEKGKDVELRCDPISGHTALYWYRQSLGQGLEFLIYFQGNSAPDKSGLPSDRFSAERTGGSVSTLTIQRTQQEDSAVYLCASRVPGPRNTGNEQFFGPGTRLTVL.

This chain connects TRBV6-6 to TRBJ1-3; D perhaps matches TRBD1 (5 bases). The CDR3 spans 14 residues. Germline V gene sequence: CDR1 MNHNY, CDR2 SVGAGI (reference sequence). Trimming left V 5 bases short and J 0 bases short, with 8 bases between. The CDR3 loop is CASSGTGSGNTIYF. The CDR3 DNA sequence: TGTGCCAGCAGTGGGACGGGCTCTGGAAACACCATATATTTT.

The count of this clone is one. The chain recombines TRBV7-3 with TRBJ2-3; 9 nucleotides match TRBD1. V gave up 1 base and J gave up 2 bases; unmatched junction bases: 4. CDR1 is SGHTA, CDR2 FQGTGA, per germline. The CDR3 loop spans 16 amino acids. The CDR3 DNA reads TGTGCCAGCAGCTTAAGACAGGGGGGCATCACAGATACGCAGTATTTT. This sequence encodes CASSLRQGGITDTQYF.

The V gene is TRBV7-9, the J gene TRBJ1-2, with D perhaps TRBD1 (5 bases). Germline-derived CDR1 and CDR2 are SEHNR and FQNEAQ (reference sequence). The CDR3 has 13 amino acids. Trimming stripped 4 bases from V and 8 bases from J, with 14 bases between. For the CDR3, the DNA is TGTGCCAGCAGCTCGGCCGGGGGAGGAGGCTACACCTTC. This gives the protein CASSSAGGGGYTF.

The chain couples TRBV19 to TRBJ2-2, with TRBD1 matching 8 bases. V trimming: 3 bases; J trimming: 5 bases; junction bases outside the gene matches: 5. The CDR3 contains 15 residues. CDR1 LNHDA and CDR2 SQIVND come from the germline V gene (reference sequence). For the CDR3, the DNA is TGTGCCAGTAGTATTCCGGACAGGGTTACCGGGGAGCTGTTTTTT. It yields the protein CASSIPDRVTGELFF. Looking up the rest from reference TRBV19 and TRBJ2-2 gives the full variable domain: DGGITQSPKYLFRKEGQNVTLSCEQNLNHDAMYWYRQDPGQGLRLIYYSQIVNDFQKGDIAEGYSVSREKKESFPLTVTSAQKNPTAFYLCASSIPDRVTGELFFGEGSRLTVL.

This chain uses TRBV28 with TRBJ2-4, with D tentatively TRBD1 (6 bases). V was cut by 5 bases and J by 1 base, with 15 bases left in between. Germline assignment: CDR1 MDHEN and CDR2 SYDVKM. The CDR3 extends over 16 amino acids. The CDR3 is CASSTRQARAKNIQYF. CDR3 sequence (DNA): TGTGCCAGCAGTACTCGACAGGCTAGGGCCAAAAACATTCAGTACTTC.

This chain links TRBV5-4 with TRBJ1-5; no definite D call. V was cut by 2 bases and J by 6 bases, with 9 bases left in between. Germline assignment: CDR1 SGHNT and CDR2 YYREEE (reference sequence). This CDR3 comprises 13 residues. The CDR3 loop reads CASSFWVCQPQHF. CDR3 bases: TGTGCCAGCAGCTTTTGGGTGTGTCAGCCCCAGCATTTT.

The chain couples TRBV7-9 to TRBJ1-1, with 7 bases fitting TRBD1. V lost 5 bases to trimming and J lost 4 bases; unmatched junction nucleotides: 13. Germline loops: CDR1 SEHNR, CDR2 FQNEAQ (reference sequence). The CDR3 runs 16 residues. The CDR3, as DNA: TGTGCCAGCAGCCCGACAGGGCAACCATCTCGCACTGAAGCTTTCTTT. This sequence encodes CASSPTGQPSRTEAFF. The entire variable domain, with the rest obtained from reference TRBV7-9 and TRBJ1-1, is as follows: DTGVSQNPRHKITKRGQNVTFRCDPISEHNRLYWYRQTLGQGPEFLTYFQNEAQLEKSRLLSDRFSAERPKGSFSTLEIQRTEQGDSAMYLCASSPTGQPSRTEAFFGQGTRLTVV.

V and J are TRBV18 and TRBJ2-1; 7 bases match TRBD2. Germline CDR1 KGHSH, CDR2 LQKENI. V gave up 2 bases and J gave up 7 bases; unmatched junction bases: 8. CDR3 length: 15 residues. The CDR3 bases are TGTGCCAGCTCACCATTCGCGGGAGTGGGGAATGAGCAGTTCTTC. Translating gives CASSPFAGVGNEQFF.

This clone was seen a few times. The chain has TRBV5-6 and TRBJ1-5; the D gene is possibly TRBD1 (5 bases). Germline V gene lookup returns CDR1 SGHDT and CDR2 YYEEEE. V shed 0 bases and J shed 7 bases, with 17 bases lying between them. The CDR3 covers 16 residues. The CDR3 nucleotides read TGTGCCAGCAGCTTGGCCGGCGAGGGGCGGCTGCAGCCCCAGCATTTT. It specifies CASSLAGEGRLQPQHF. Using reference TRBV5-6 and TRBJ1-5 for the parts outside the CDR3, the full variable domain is DAGVTQSPTHLIKTRGQQVTLRCSPKSGHDTVSWYQQALGQGPQFIFQYYEEEERQRGNFPDRFSGHQFPNYSSELNVNALLLGDSALYLCASSLAGEGRLQPQHFGDGTRLSIL.

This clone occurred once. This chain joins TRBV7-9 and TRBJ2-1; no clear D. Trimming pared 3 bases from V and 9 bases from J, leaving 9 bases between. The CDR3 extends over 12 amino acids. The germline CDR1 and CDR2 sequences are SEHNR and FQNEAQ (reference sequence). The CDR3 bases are TGTGCCAGCAGCTTTTCGGCCAGTGAGCAGTTCTTC. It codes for CASSFSASEQFF.